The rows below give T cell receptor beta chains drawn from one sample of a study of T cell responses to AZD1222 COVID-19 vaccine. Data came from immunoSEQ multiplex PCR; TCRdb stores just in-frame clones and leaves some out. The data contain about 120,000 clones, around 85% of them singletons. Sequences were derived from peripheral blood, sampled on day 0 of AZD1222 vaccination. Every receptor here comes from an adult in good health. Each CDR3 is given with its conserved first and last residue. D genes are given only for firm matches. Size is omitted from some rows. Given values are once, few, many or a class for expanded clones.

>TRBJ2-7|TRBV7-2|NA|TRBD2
TGTGCCAGCAGCCGCCGCGGGGGCGAGCAGTACTTC
CASSRRGGEQYF
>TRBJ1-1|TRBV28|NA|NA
TGTGCCAGCAGTACCCCCGCAGGTATGACTGAAGCTTTCTTT
CASSTPAGMTEAFF
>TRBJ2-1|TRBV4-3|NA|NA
TGCGCCAGCAGCCAGTCCATCTCCGGCGGAGCGAGAGGGTTCTTC
CASSQSISGGARGFF
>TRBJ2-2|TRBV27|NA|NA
TGTGCCAGCAGTTTTTTCGGGGTGGGGGTTACCGGGGAGCTGTTTTTT
CASSFFGVGVTGELFF
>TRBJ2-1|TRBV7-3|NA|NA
TGTGCCAGCAGCTTAATCAGGGCCCATGAGCAGTTCTTC
CASSLIRAHEQFF
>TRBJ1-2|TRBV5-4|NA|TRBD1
TGTGCCAGCAGCCCTCAACAGGGGACTAACTATGGCTACACCTTC
CASSPQQGTNYGYTF
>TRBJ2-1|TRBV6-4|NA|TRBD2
TGTGCCAGCAGTGACTCGACTAGCGGGGGTCGTGAGCAGTTCTTC
CASSDSTSGGREQFF
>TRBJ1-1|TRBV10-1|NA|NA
TGCGCCAGCCGGAGGACGAACCCGAACACTGAAGCTTTCTTT
CASRRTNPNTEAFF
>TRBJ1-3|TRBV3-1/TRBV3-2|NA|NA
TGTGCCAGCAGCCAACGAGGGGATGGAAACACCATATATTTT
CASSQRGDGNTIYF
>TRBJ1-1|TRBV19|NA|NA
TGTGCCAGTAGTACACAGGGAGGCGAAGCTTTCTTT
CASSTQGGEAFF
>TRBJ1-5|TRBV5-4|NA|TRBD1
TGTGCCAGCAGCTTACCGTACGCCGGGACAGCAGCGGATCAGCCCCAGCATTTT
CASSLPYAGTAADQPQHF
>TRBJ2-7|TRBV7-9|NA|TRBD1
TGTGCCAGCAGCTACGGACAGGCCTACGAGCAGTACTTC
CASSYGQAYEQYF
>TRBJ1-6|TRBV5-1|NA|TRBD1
TGCGCCAGCAGCTTGGCCAGACAGGGAGAGTCACCCCTCCACTTT
CASSLARQGESPLHF
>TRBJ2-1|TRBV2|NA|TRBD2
TGTGCCAGCAGTCGGACTAGCGACTCCTACAATGAGCAGTTCTTC
CASSRTSDSYNEQFF
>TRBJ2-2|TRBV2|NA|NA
TGTGCCAGCAGGACGGACAGCTCGAACACCGGGGAGCTGTTTTTT
CASRTDSSNTGELFF
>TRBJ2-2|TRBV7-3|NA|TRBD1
TGTGCCAGCAGCCACAGGGGCACCGGGGAGCTGTTTTTT
CASSHRGTGELFF
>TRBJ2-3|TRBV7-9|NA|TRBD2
TGTGCCAGCAGCTTTAAATTCCGGCTAGCGGGGCACACAGATACGCAGTATTTT
CASSFKFRLAGHTDTQYF
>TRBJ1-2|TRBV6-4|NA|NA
TGTGCCAGCAGATCGACAGGAGGGGCCTATGGCTACACCTTC
CASRSTGGAYGYTF
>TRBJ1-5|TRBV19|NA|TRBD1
TGTGCCAGTAGTATGTGGCCAGGGGGGCAGCCCCAGCATTTT
CASSMWPGGQPQHF
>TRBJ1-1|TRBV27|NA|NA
TGTGCCAGCAGTTTACCGGGTCCCAACACTGAAGCTTTCTTT
CASSLPGPNTEAFF
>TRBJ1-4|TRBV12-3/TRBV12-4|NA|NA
TGTGCCAGCAGGCAACACCAGGGTGAAAAACTGTTTTTT
CASRQHQGEKLFF
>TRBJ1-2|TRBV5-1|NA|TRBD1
TGCGCCAGCAGCGCGGACAGGGCAAACTATGGCTACACCTTC
CASSADRANYGYTF
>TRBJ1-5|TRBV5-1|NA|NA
TGCGCCAGCAGCTTGGATGGGGGCGATCAGCCCCAGCATTTT
CASSLDGGDQPQHF
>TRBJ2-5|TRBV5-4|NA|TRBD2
TGTGCCAGCAGCTTGGGGCTAGCGGGGCAAGAGACCCAGTACTTC
CASSLGLAGQETQYF
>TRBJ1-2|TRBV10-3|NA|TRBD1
TGTGCCATCAGTGAGGGGACAGGCTATGGCTACACCTTC
CAISEGTGYGYTF
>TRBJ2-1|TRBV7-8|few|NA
TGTGCCAGCAGCCGGGTGCATGAGCAGTTCTTC
CASSRVHEQFF
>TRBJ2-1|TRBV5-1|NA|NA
TGCGCCAGCAGAAGGGCCGACTACAATGAGCAGTTCTTC
CASRRADYNEQFF
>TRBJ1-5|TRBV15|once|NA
TGTGCCACCAGCACAAGATACGAGCGATATAGCAATCAGCCCCAGCATTTT
CATSTRYERYSNQPQHF
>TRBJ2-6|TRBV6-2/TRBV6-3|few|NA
TGTGCCAGCAGTACCGGTGGGGCCAACGTCCTGACTTTC
CASSTGGANVLTF
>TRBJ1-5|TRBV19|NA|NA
TGTGCCAGTAGTGGACATGGGGGGGCGAGCAATCAGCCCCAGCATTTT
CASSGHGGASNQPQHF
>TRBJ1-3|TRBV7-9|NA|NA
TGTGCCAGCAGCATGACGGCCTCTGGAAACACCATATATTTT
CASSMTASGNTIYF
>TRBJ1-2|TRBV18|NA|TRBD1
TGTGCCAGCTCACCAGGGGACAGAGACTATGGCTACACCTTC
CASSPGDRDYGYTF
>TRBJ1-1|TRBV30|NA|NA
TGTGCCTGGAGTCGGTTGACGGACACTGAAGCTTTCTTT
CAWSRLTDTEAFF
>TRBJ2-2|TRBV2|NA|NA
TGTGCCAGCAGGGGGGTGATAACCGGGGAGCTGTTTTTT
CASRGVITGELFF
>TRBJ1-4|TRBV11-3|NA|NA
TGTGCCAGCAGCCGAAAAGCAACTAATGAAAAACTGTTTTTT
CASSRKATNEKLFF
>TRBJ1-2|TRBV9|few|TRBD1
TGTGCCAGCAGCGTAGCCCGGGACAGCCGAAGAAACTATGGCTACACCTTC
CASSVARDSRRNYGYTF
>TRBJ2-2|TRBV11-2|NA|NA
TGTGCCAGCAGCTTGGTTGCCGGGGAGCTGTTTTTT
CASSLVAGELFF
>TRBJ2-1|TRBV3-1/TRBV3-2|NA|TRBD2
TGTGCCAGCAGCCGGCAGCCAAGCGGGAATAGCAATGAGCAGTTCTTC
CASSRQPSGNSNEQFF
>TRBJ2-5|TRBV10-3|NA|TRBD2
TGTGCCATCAGTGAGCCTAGCGGGGGCAGGGAGACCCAGTACTTC
CAISEPSGGRETQYF
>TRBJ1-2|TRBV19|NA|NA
TGTGCCAGTAGTACTGCCTATGGCTACACCTTC
CASSTAYGYTF
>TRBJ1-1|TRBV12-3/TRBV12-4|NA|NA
TGTGCCAGCCAAACCGATCGGGGCACTGAAGCTTTCTTT
CASQTDRGTEAFF
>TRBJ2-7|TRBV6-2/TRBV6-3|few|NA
TGTGCCAGCAGCTTCTACGAGCAGTACTTC
CASSFYEQYF
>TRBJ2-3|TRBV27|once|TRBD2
TGTGCCAGCAGTTTATCCGGACTAGATTCCCCAGATACGCAGTATTTT
CASSLSGLDSPDTQYF
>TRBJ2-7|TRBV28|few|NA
TGTGCCAGCAGTAGAGGTGGGGCTTACGAGCAGTACTTC
CASSRGGAYEQYF
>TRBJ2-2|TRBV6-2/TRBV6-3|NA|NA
TGTGCCAGCAGTTACCTCGGACCCAGTCCCGGGGAGCTGTTTTTT
CASSYLGPSPGELFF
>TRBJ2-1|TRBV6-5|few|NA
TGTGCCAGCAGCGTCCTTCCGGGGGCTTACAATGAGCAGTTCTTC
CASSVLPGAYNEQFF
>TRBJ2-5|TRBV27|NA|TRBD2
TGTGCCAGCAGGCCCAAGTGGGCTAGCGGGAACCAAGAGACCCAGTACTTC
CASRPKWASGNQETQYF
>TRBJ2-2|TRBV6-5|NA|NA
TGTGCCAGCTTCATGTGGACAGCGAACACCGGGGAGCTGTTTTTT
CASFMWTANTGELFF
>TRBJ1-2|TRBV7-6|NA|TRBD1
TGTGCCAGCAGCCCCCGGGACAGGGATTCCCCAGGCTACACCTTC
CASSPRDRDSPGYTF
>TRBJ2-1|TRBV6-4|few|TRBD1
TGTGCCAGCAGGAGAGGGACAGGGGATTACAATGAGCAGTTCTTC
CASRRGTGDYNEQFF
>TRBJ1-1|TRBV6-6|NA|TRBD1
TGTGCCAGCAGTTACGCGGGACAGGGGAACACTGAAGCTTTCTTT
CASSYAGQGNTEAFF
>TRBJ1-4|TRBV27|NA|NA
TGTGCCAGCAGTTTACGGTCGCGGGGGTTAGAGGCTAATGAAAAACTGTTTTTT
CASSLRSRGLEANEKLFF
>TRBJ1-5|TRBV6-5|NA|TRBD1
TGTGCCAGCAGATCCGGGGGGAACAGGGGTCAGCCCCAGCATTTT
CASRSGGNRGQPQHF
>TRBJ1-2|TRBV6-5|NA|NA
TGTGCCAGCAGTTACTCGAGCCGGTACTATGGCTACACCTTC
CASSYSSRYYGYTF
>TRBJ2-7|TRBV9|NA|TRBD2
TGTGCCAGCAGCGTATCTGGGGCTAGCGGCGAGGAGCAGTACTTC
CASSVSGASGEEQYF
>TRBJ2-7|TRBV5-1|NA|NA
TGCGCCAGCAGCCGGGATACGAGCGGGACATCTTCCTACGAGCAGTACTTC
CASSRDTSGTSSYEQYF
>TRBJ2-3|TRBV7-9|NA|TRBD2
TGTGCCAGCAGCTCTGTCGAGCGGGGACGACACACAGATACGCAGTATTTT
CASSSVERGRHTDTQYF
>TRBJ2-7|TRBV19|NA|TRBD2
TGTGCCAGTAGGACTAGCGGGAGTTACGAGCAGTACTTC
CASRTSGSYEQYF
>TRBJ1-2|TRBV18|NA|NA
TGTGCCAGCTCACCTTCGACAGTTTCTCTGGGCTACACCTTC
CASSPSTVSLGYTF
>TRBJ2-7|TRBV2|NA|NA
TGTGCCGGCCGGGACCTTTACTACGAGCAGTACTTC
CAGRDLYYEQYF